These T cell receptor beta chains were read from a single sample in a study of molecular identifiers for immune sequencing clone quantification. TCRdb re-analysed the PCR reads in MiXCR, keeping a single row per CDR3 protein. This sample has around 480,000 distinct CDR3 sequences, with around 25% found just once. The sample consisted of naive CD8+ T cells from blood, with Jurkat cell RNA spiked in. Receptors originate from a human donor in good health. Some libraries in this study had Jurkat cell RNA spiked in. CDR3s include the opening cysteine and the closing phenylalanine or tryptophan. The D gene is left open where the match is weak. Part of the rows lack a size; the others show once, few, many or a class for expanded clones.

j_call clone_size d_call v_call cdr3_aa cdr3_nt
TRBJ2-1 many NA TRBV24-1 CATSAGASYNEQFF TGTGCCACCAGTGCGGGAGCGTCCTACAATGAGCAGTTCTTC
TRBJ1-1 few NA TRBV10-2 CASMLGGQAFF TGCGCCAGCATGCTAGGGGGGCAGGCTTTCTTT
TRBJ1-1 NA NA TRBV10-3 CAIRERAAGTMNTEAFF TGTGCCATCAGGGAAAGGGCGGCAGGGACAATGAACACTGAAGCTTTCTTT
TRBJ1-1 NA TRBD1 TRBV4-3 CASSQDGTGGQNTEAFF TGCGCCAGCAGCCAAGATGGAACAGGGGGCCAGAACACTGAAGCTTTCTTT
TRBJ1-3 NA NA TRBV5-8 CASPWKGLTGNTIYF TGTGCCAGCCCATGGAAGGGGTTAACTGGAAACACCATATATTTT
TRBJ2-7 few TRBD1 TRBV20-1 CSAREPGQTSAYEQYF TGCAGTGCTAGAGAGCCGGGACAGACCTCTGCCTACGAGCAGTACTTC
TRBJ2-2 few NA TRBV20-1 CSARDFRGGTGELFF TGCAGTGCTAGAGATTTTAGGGGGGGCACCGGGGAGCTGTTTTTT
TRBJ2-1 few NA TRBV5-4 CASSFSGTLPYNEQFF TGTGCCAGCAGCTTTTCCGGGACCCTCCCCTACAATGAGCAGTTCTTC
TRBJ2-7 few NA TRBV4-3 CASSFRGMGPEQYF TGCGCCAGCAGCTTTCGGGGGATGGGGCCCGAGCAGTACTTC
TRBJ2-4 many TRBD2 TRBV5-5 CASGMGLASPLAKNIQYF TGTGCCAGCGGGATGGGACTAGCGTCACCCTTAGCCAAAAACATTCAGTACTTC
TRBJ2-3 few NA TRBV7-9 CASSSLPRRGASTDTQYF TGTGCCAGCAGCTCCTTGCCGAGGAGGGGGGCCAGCACAGATACGCAGTATTTT
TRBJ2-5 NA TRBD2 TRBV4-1 CASSPGLAGQAQYF TGCGCCAGCAGCCCGGGACTAGCGGGCCAGGCCCAGTACTTC
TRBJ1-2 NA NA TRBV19 CASSPSRVVGYTF TGTGCCAGTAGTCCAAGCAGGGTTGTTGGCTACACCTTC
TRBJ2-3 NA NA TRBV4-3 CASSHVTGHKWTDTQYF TGCGCCAGCAGCCATGTTACCGGACACAAGTGGACAGATACGCAGTATTTT